Described below is a single T cell receptor (beta chain) sequence and its context. Its antigen is as yet unknown. Unique molecular identifiers were built into the TCR beta cDNA libraries. TCRdb recomputed calls from the PCR reads with MiXCR, one row per CDR3 protein. The table shows about 460,000 distinct CDR3 sequences, with 45% occurring only once. V gave up 5 bases and J gave up 9 bases; unmatched junction bases: 8. The CDR3 runs 14 residues. The germline V gene has CDR1 ENHRY and CDR2 SYGVKD. The sample comes from a study of post-analysis software for immune sequencing data. Study-level background: The disease courses covered relapsing-remitting, secondary progressive and progressive-relapsing multiple sclerosis.

Study-wide findings and caveats: Elevated frequency relative to controls characterized four or five TRBV segments in patients, TRBV5-6, TRBV5-1 and TRBV20-1 among them. Significantly lower normalized Chao1 diversity was seen in multiple sclerosis patients than in controls. F measure grouped same-batch samples tightly together.

The J gene is TRBJ2-1, the V gene TRBV10-3, with 9 bases that match TRBD2. The specimen sequenced was blood. The TCR originated in a girl aged 10 to 17 with multiple sclerosis. CDR3 bases: TGTGCCATCAGTCGGGCGGGAGGGCCCATTGAGCAGTTCTTC. This sequence encodes CAISRAGGPIEQFF.